Listed below are T cell receptor beta chains from one sample, sequenced in a study of CD8+ T cells in alopecia areata. The assay was immunoSEQ multiplex PCR, and TCRdb's table has in-frame clones only and misses some. The profile shows about 69,000 clones, roughly 61% of them singletons. The sequencing used CD8+ T cells sorted from blood, collected at week 0. The receptor set was obtained from a human donor with alopecia areata. Both conserved end residues are part of each CDR3. The D gene is left open where the match is weak. Only some rows state a clone size, as once, few, many or a class for expanded clones.

J,D,size,V,CDR3,DNA
TRBJ2-3,TRBD2,-,TRBV7-2,CASSKLAGADTQYF,TGTGCCAGCAGCAAACTAGCGGGAGCAGATACGCAGTATTTT
TRBJ2-1,-,-,TRBV27,CASSPTPLLQFF,TGTGCCAGCAGCCCCACCCCCCTATTACAGTTCTTC
TRBJ2-1,-,-,TRBV29-1,CSVESSYNEQFF,TGCAGCGTTGAATCGTCTTACAATGAGCAGTTCTTC
TRBJ2-1,-,-,TRBV30,CAWSVYGGTYNEQFF,TGTGCCTGGAGTGTATACGGCGGGACTTACAATGAGCAGTTCTTC
TRBJ2-7,TRBD1,few,TRBV29-1,CSATGTGESYEQYF,TGCAGCGCCACCGGGACAGGGGAGTCCTACGAGCAGTACTTC
TRBJ2-3,-,-,TRBV15,CATKGDTQYF,TGTGCCACCAAAGGAGATACGCAGTATTTT
TRBJ1-4,-,-,TRBV30,CAWTDFNEKLFF,TGTGCCTGGACAGATTTTAATGAAAAACTGTTTTTT
TRBJ1-2,-,-,TRBV2,CASSDGKGRRGYTF,TGTGCCAGCAGTGATGGGAAGGGAAGACGCGGCTACACCTTC
TRBJ2-7,TRBD2,-,TRBV7-7,CASSPYGLGVIDEQYF,TGTGCCAGCAGTCCTTACGGACTAGGAGTTATCGACGAGCAGTACTTC
TRBJ1-2,-,few,TRBV7-9,CASSLAPLPGYTF,TGTGCCAGCAGCTTAGCGCCCCTGCCCGGCTACACCTTC
TRBJ2-5,-,-,TRBV7-9,CASSLTTPGTALWYAQYF,TGTGCCAGCAGCTTAACGACTCCGGGAACAGCCTTGTGGTATGCCCAGTACTTC
TRBJ2-4,TRBD1,-,TRBV5-1,CASSLDRGLNIQYF,TGCGCCAGCAGCTTGGACAGGGGGCTGAACATTCAGTACTTC
TRBJ2-7,TRBD1,once,TRBV13,CASSFGQGAYYEQYF,TGTGCCAGCAGCTTCGGACAGGGGGCTTACTACGAGCAGTACTTC
TRBJ2-7,TRBD1,-,TRBV7-2,CASRGQSTYEQYF,TGTGCCAGCCGGGGACAGTCGACTTACGAGCAGTACTTC
TRBJ2-7,-,-,TRBV7-9,CASSWDHSYEQYF,TGTGCCAGCAGCTGGGACCACTCCTACGAGCAGTACTTC
TRBJ1-2,-,-,TRBV14,CASSQSGEEAKAF,TGTGCCAGCAGCCAATCCGGAGAGGAGGCTAAAGCCTTC
TRBJ2-3,-,few,TRBV7-9,CASSPRYGERRGDTQYF,TGTGCCAGCAGCCCGCGTTACGGAGAGCGGCGGGGAGATACGCAGTATTTT
TRBJ1-2,-,once,TRBV27,CASSPIRGGDGYTF,TGTGCCAGCAGTCCCATTAGGGGGGGCGATGGCTACACCTTC
TRBJ2-7,-,few,TRBV2,CASSEAGGRDEQYF,TGTGCCAGCAGTGAAGCTGGGGGGCGGGACGAGCAGTACTTC
TRBJ2-5,-,-,TRBV29-1,CSVEKVDEYQETQYF,TGCAGCGTTGAAAAGGTAGACGAGTACCAAGAGACCCAGTACTTC
TRBJ1-5,TRBD1,-,TRBV6-5,CASSYSIRGPQHF,TGTGCCAGCAGTTACTCGATCAGGGGGCCGCAGCATTTT
TRBJ2-5,-,-,TRBV6-5,CASSLEETQYF,TGTGCCAGCAGCCTTGAAGAGACCCAGTACTTC
TRBJ2-3,TRBD2,-,TRBV7-6,CASYPNGLAGGPGGSDTQYF,TGTGCCAGTTACCCCAACGGCCTAGCGGGAGGGCCAGGTGGTTCGGATACGCAGTATTTT